The clone carrying this T cell receptor beta chain was observed a handful of times. Its antigen is as yet unknown. Researchers ran the PCR with 60 Vbeta and 13 Jbeta primers. In the study's own analysis: The count from a later analysis was some 83 million unique TCR beta chains, about 10 million of them shared. The method was immunoSEQ multiplex PCR; TCRdb's version includes in-frame clones alone and lacks a portion of them. V and J calls and clone size follow that table, whereas D and trimming were derived from the DNA. This table has more than 70,000 clones, around three quarters appearing once. This entry comes from a study of cytomegalovirus exposure and HLA in healthy donors. Overall study findings and caveats: It was confirmed in vitro that a few of the CMV-associated chains were specific for CMV antigens. Versus the roughly 640-donor mean, an Asian-associated ancestry cluster reportedly showed fewer N-insertions in a later analysis. The classifier was said to identify cytomegalovirus status with high specificity and sensitivity.

Material for sequencing was PBMCs. The clonotype comes from a woman between 50 and 59 years old in good health and CMV-seropositive.

The CDR3 nucleotides are TGTGCCCTGGGGACAGGAGCTAATCAGCCCCAGCATTTT. Protein: CALGTGANQPQHF. This chain links TRBV10-3 with TRBJ1-5, with 8 bases aligning to TRBD1. V trimming: 11 bases; J trimming: 4 bases; junction bases outside the gene matches: 7. Germline values: CDR1 ENHRY, CDR2 SYGVKD. CDR3 length equals 13 residues.